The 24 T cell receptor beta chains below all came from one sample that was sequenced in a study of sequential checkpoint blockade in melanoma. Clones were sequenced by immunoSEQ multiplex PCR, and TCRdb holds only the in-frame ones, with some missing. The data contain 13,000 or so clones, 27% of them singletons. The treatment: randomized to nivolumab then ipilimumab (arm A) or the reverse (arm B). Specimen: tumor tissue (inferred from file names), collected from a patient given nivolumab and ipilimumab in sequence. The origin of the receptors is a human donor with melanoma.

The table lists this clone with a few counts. The CDR3 bases are TGCGCCAGCAGCCCCACAGGGGTGGGCCCAGATACGCAGTATTTT. Protein product: CASSPTGVGPDTQYF. The rearrangement joins TRBV4-1 to TRBJ2-3, with TRBD1 identical over 7 bases. With V trimmed by 4 bases and J by 4 bases, 8 bases remained unmatched. Germline V gene data show CDR1 as MGHRA and CDR2 as YSYEKL. The CDR3 runs to 15 residues.

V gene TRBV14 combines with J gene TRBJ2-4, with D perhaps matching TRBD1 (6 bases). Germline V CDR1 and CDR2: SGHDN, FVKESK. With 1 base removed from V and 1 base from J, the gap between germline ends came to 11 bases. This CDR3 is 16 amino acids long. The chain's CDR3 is CASSQGTGKAKNIQYF. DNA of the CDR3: TGTGCCAGCAGCCAAGGAACAGGGAAGGCCAAAAACATTCAGTACTTC.

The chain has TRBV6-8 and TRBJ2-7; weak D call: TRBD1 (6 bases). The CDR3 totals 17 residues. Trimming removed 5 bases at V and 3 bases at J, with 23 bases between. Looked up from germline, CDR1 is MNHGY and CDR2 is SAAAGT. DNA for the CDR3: TGTGCCAGCAGTGATCCCGGGGCCGGGACACCAATCTACGAGCAGTACTTC. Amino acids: CASSDPGAGTPIYEQYF.

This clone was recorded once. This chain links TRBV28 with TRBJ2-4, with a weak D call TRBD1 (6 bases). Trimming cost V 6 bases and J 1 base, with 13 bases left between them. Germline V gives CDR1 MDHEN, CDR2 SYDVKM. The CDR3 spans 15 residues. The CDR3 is CASRPGGDAKNIQYF. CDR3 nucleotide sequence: TGTGCCAGCAGACCTGGGGGCGATGCCAAAAACATTCAGTACTTC.

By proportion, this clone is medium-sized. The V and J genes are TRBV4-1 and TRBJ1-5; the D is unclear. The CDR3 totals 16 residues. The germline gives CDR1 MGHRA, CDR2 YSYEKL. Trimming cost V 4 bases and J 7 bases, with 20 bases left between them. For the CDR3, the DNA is TGCGCCAGCAGCCTATATTGGACTGTCCAACTACAGCCCCAGCATTTT. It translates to CASSLYWTVQLQPQHF.

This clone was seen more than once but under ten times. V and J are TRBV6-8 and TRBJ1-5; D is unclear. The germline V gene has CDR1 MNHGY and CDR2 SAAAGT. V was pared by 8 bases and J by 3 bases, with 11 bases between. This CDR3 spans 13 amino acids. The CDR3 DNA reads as TGTGCCAGCGAAGCACTTGACAATCAGCCCCAGCATTTT. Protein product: CASEALDNQPQHF.

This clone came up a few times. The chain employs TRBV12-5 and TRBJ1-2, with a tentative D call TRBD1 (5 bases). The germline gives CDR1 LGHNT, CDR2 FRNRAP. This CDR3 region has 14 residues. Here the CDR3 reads CASISRRAREGYTF. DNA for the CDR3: TGTGCCAGCATATCCCGTCGGGCCAGGGAAGGCTACACCTTC.

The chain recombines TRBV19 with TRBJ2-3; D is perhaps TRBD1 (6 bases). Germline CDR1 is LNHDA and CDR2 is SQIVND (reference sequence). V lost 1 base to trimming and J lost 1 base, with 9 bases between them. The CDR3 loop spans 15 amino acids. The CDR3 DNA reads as TGTGCCAGTAGTATAGGAGGGGGAGGCACAGATACGCAGTATTTT. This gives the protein CASSIGGGGTDTQYF.

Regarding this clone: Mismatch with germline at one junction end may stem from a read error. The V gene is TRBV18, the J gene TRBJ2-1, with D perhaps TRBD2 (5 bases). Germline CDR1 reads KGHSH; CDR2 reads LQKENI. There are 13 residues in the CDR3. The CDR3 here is CASSPLEGREQFF. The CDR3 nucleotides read TGTGCCAGCTCCCCACTCGAGGGAAGAGAGCAGTTCTTC.

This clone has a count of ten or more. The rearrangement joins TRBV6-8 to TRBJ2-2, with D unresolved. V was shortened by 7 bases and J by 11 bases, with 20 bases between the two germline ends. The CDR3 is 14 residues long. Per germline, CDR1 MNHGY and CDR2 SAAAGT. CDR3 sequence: CASTLQTPKRELFF. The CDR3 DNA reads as TGTGCCAGCACCTTACAGACCCCTAAGCGAGAGCTGTTTTTT.

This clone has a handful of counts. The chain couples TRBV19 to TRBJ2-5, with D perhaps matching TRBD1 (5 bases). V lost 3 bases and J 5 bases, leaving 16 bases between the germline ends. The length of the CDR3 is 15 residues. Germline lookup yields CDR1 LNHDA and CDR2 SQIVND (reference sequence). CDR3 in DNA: TGTGCCAGTAGTATTGGGGCAGGGTACGGGGAGACCCAGTACTTC. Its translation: CASSIGAGYGETQYF.

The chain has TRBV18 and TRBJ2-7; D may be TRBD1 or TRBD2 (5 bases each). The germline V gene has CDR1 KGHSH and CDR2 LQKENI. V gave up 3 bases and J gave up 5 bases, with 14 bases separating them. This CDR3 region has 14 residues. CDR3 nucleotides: TGTGCCAGCTCACCCTCAGGGAGAGCCCACGAGCAGTACTTC. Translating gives CASSPSGRAHEQYF.

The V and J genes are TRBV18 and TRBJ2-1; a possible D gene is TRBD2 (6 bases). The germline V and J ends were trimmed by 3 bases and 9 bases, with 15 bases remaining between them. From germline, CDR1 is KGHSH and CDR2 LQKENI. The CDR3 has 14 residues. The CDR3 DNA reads TGTGCCAGCTCACCTACGGACTACTGGAGTGAGCAGTTCTTC. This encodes CASSPTDYWSEQFF.

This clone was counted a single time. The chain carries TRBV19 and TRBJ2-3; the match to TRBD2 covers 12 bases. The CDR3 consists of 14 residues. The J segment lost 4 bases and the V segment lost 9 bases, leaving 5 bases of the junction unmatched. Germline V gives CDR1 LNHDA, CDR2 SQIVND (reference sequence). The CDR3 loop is CASGLAGRADTQYF. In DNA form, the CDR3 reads TGTGCCAGCGGACTAGCGGGACGTGCAGATACGCAGTATTTT.

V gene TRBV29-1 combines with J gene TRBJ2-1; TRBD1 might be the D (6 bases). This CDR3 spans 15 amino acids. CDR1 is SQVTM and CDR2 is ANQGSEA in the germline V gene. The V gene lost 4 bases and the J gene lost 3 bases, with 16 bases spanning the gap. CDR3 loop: CSVAGRQVLYNEQFF. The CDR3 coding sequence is TGCAGCGTTGCCGGGCGACAGGTCCTCTACAATGAGCAGTTCTTC.

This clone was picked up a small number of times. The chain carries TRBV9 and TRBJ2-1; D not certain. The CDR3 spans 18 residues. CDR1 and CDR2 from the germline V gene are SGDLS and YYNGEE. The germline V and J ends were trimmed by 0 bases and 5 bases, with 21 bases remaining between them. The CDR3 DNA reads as TGTGCCAGCAGCGTAGGGGCAGGCTTAACAGTACCCCACAATGAGCAGTTCTTC. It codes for CASSVGAGLTVPHNEQFF. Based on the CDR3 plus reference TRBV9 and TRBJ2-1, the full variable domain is DSGVTQTPKHLITATGQRVTLRCSPRSGDLSVYWYQQSLDQGLQFLIQYYNGEERAKGNILERFSAQQFPDLHSELNLSSLELGDSALYFCASSVGAGLTVPHNEQFFGPGTRLTVL.

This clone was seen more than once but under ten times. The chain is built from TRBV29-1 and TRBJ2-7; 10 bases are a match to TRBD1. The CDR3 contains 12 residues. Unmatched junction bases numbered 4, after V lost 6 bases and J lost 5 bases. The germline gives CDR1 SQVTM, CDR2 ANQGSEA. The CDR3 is CSVGTGVHEQYF. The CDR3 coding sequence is TGCAGCGTGGGGACAGGGGTCCACGAGCAGTACTTC.

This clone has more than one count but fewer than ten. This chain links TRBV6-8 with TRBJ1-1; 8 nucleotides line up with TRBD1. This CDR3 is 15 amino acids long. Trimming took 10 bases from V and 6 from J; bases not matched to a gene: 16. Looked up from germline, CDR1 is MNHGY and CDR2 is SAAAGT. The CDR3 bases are TGTGCCATCGCCCAGCCTGACAGGGGCCGGGCTGAAGCTTTCTTT. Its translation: CAIAQPDRGRAEAFF.

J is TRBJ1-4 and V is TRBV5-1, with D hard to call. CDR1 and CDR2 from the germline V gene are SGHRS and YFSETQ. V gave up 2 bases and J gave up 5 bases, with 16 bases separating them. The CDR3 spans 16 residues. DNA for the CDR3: TGCGCCAGCAGCTTTTTCTTGATGGATTCAAATGAAAAACTGTTTTTT. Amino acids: CASSFFLMDSNEKLFF. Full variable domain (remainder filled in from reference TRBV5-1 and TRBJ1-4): KAGVTQTPRYLIKTRGQQVTLSCSPISGHRSVSWYQQTPGQGLQFLFEYFSETQRNKGNFPGRFSGRQFSNSRSEMNVSTLELGDSALYLCASSFFLMDSNEKLFFGSGTQLSVL.

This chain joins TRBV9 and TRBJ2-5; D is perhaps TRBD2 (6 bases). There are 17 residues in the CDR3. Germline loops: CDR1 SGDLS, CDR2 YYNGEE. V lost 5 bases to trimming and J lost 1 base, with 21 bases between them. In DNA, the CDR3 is TGTGCCAGCAGTGGGGGACTGGAAAACATCCCCCAAGAGACCCAGTACTTC. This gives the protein CASSGGLENIPQETQYF.

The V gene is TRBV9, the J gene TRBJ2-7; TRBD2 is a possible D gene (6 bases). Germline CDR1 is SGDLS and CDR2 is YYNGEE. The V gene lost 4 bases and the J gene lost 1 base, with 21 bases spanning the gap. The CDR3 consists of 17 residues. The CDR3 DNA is TGTGCCAGCAGCCCCCGGAGAGGGCGGGACTCTTCCTACGAGCAGTACTTC. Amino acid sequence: CASSPRRGRDSSYEQYF.

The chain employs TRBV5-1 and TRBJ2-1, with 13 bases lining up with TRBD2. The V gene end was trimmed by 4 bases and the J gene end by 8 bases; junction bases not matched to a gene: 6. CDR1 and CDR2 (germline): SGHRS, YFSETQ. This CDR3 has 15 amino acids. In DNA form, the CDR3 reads TGCGCCAGCAGCCAAACTAGCGGGAGGGTCGATGAGCAGTTCTTC. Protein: CASSQTSGRVDEQFF.

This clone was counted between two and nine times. CDR3 bases: TGTGCCGGAGCCATAGCGTCTGTTAGCACAGATACGCAGTATTTT. Amino acid sequence: CAGAIASVSTDTQYF. The chain uses TRBV12-2 and TRBJ2-3; TRBD2 reflects the table's D call only, with no check against the DNA. TRBV12-2 is a known pseudogene. The CDR3 covers 15 residues.

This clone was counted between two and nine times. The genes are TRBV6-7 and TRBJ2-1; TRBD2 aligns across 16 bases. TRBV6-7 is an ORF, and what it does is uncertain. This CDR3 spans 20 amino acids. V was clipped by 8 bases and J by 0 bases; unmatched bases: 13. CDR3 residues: CASLGTSGRDSKSSYNEQFF. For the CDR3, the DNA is TGTGCCAGCCTCGGGACTAGCGGGAGGGATTCTAAGAGCTCCTACAATGAGCAGTTCTTC.